This TCR beta chain was recovered during a study of T cells expressing NK-cell markers. Whole-study context: Seven of the eight sequenced donors were classified as HCMV-seropositive, and one was classified as seronegative.

One entry per CDR3 protein, without DNA, is what TCRdb gives after re-calling the 5' RACE reads. Its clone listing holds 200,000 to 300,000 distinct CDR3 sequences. Worth noting for this clonotype: Its antigen remains unknown.

Germline values: CDR1 LNHDA, CDR2 SQIVND (reference sequence). This CDR3 region has 14 residues. Whole-study findings and limits: Once again these clonotypes came out on top in the CD3+CD56-NKG2C+ fraction of several donors. Clones of NKG2C+ T cells that had expanded were of unclear HCMV specificity.

The sample taken for sequencing was blood T cells: a sorted CD56 or NKG2C T cell subset, CD4+ or CD8+ T cells, or bulk PBMC T cells (not recorded which). This rearrangement joins TRBV19 to TRBJ1-5. The origin of this receptor is a woman aged 18-69 years in good health. The CDR3 region is CASMVLNSNQPQHF.